This T cell receptor (beta chain) was sequenced for a study of neoadjuvant anti-PD-1 for oral cavity cancer. Across the whole study: Non-progressing patients received a fourth nivolumab dose near day 43, then surgery on days 50-56.

A remark on this clone: Its antigen remains unknown.

PBMC libraries mostly used roughly 460 ng of input genomic DNA, with six replicates per sample. Only in-frame clones appear in the TCRdb table, and some are missing; sequencing was by immunoSEQ multiplex PCR. The sample has over 60,000 clones; around 85% are singletons. Time point in this sample: after neoadjuvant nivolumab, at surgical resection. No culture or expansion preceded analysis of these blood cells. Germline CDR1 and CDR2: MNHEY and SVGAGI. V lost 4 bases to trimming and J lost 1 base, with 16 bases between them. This CDR3 is built from 16 residues. General study points: TCR analyses covered only a few patients per response group.

The V gene is TRBV6-5, the J gene TRBJ1-1; possibly TRBD1 for D (6 bases). The source material was PBMCs, sampled after nivolumab (anti-PD-1) treatment. The source is a person aged 40 to 85 with oral cavity squamous cell carcinoma. The DNA for the CDR3 is TGTGCCAGCAGTTTCTTCTCCGGGACACCGAACACTGAAGCTTTCTTT. It yields the protein CASSFFSGTPNTEAFF.